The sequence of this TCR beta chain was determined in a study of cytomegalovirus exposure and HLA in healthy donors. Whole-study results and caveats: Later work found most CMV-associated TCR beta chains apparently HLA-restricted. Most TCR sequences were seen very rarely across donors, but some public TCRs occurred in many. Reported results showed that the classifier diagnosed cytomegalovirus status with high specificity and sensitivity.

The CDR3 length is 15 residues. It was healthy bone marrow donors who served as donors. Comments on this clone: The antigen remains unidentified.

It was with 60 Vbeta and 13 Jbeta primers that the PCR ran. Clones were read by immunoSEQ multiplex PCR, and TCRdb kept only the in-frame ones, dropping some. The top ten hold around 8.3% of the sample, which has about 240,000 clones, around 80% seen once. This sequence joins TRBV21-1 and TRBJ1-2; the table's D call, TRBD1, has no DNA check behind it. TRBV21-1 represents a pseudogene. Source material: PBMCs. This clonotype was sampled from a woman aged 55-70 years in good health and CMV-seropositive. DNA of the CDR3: TGTGCCAGCAGCAAAGCGTGTGGGCCTAACTATGGCTACACCTTC. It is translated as CASSKACGPNYGYTF.